These 17 T cell receptor beta chains came from one sample sequenced in a study of blood T cell repertoires in COVID-19. Clones were read by immunoSEQ multiplex PCR, and TCRdb kept only the in-frame ones, dropping some. Among approximately 99,000 clones, approximately 70% were seen once, and the ten largest hold less than 2%. The sequencing input was peripheral blood. All receptors derive from a middle-aged woman with acute or convalescent COVID-19.

This rearrangement joins TRBV14 to TRBJ2-5; weak D call: TRBD1 (6 bases). V shed 0 bases and J shed 1 base, with 9 bases lying between them. Germline lookup yields CDR1 SGHDN and CDR2 FVKESK. The CDR3 loop spans 15 amino acids. The CDR3 here is CASSQERGTQETQYF. The CDR3 nucleotides are TGTGCCAGCAGCCAAGAAAGGGGGACCCAAGAGACCCAGTACTTC.

The sample holds a few counts of this clone. The V and J genes are TRBV12-2 and TRBJ1-1; the table gives TRBD1 as D, unverified against the DNA. TRBV12-2 is listed as a pseudogene. The CDR3 is 15 amino acids. CDR3 in amino acids: CASRVPDRVNTEAFF. CDR3 nucleotides: TGTGCAAGTCGCGTGCCGGACAGGGTAAACACTGAAGCTTTCTTT.

The CDR3 loop reads CASSFWQASTDTQYF. CDR3 DNA: TGTGCCAGCAGTTTCTGGCAGGCGAGCACAGATACGCAGTATTTT. The rearrangement links TRBV27 to TRBJ2-3; no definite D call. Germline V lookup: CDR1 MNHEY, CDR2 SMNVEV (reference sequence). Deletions cut 3 bases from V and 0 bases from J, with 10 bases between. This CDR3 has 15 amino acids.

The V call is TRBV7-9, the J call TRBJ1-4; 10 bases match TRBD1. CDR1 and CDR2 (germline): SEHNR, FQNEAQ (reference sequence). V lost 5 bases to trimming and J lost 5 bases; unmatched junction nucleotides: 11. The CDR3 length is 17 residues. CDR3 residues: CASSGSGTGAFNEKLFF. For the CDR3, the DNA is TGTGCCAGCAGCGGGTCCGGGACAGGGGCCTTCAATGAAAAACTGTTTTTT.

The chain combines TRBV30 with TRBJ1-1; no definite D call. The V end was cut by 1 base, the J end by 2 bases, with 8 bases between. CDR1 is GTSNPN and CDR2 is SVGIG in the germline V gene (reference sequence). This CDR3 is 13 amino acids long. The CDR3 protein is CAWSANFNTEAFF. DNA of the CDR3: TGTGCCTGGAGTGCTAACTTTAACACTGAAGCTTTCTTT.

The V and J genes are TRBV11-1 and TRBJ2-3; TRBD1 matches at 9 bases. Germline CDR1 SGHAT, CDR2 FQDESV (reference sequence). The CDR3 has 15 amino acids. With V trimmed by 1 base and J by 4 bases, 3 bases remained unmatched. The CDR3 sequence: CASSLVGQGSDTQYF. CDR3 sequence (DNA): TGTGCCAGCAGCTTAGTGGGACAGGGCTCAGATACGCAGTATTTT.

The rearrangement uses TRBV6-5 and TRBJ1-1; D uncertain. The CDR3 spans 13 residues. From germline, CDR1 is MNHEY and CDR2 SVGAGI. V was pared by 5 bases and J by 1 base, with 8 bases between. The CDR3 DNA sequence: TGTGCCAGCAGTCCGGGTGAGAACACTGAAGCTTTCTTT. Encoded protein: CASSPGENTEAFF.

The chain recombines TRBV3-1 (or the pseudogene TRBV3-2) with TRBJ1-6; unclear D gene. Trimming pared 1 base from V and 1 base from J, leaving 5 bases between. CDR3 length: 15 amino acids. CDR1 is LGHDT and CDR2 is YNNKEL in the germline V gene (reference sequence). The CDR3, as DNA: TGTGCCAGCAGCCAAGCAAAATCCTATAATTCACCCCTCCACTTT. This translates into CASSQAKSYNSPLHF.

This clone has only a few counts. The V call is TRBV2, the J call TRBJ2-7, with TRBD1 matching over 7 bases. With 8 bases clipped from V and 6 bases from J, the junction kept 13 bases outside the gene matches. Per germline, CDR1 SNHLY and CDR2 FYNNEI. The CDR3 is 14 amino acids. This chain's CDR3 is CASGQRQGAGEQYF. For the CDR3, the DNA is TGTGCCAGCGGGCAGCGACAGGGAGCCGGCGAGCAGTACTTC.

This sequence joins TRBV5-4 and TRBJ1-1; D call uncertain. The CDR3 runs 13 residues. The V gene's germline CDR1 is SGHNT and CDR2 YYREEE (reference sequence). V was cut by 9 bases and J by 2 bases, with 14 bases left in between. The CDR3 region is CANSQDTNTEAFF. DNA of the CDR3: TGTGCCAACTCGCAGGATACAAACACTGAAGCTTTCTTT.

This clone was counted between two and nine times. The rearrangement links TRBV6-5 to TRBJ1-5; 7 nucleotides line up with TRBD1. The V gene's germline CDR1 is MNHEY and CDR2 SVGAGI. The CDR3 extends over 14 amino acids. The trim removed 6 bases at V and 7 bases at J, leaving 9 bases unmatched. CDR3 bases: TGTGCCAGCAGAGCTACAGGGGTCTTCCAGCCCCAGCATTTT. It yields the protein CASRATGVFQPQHF.

V gene TRBV5-5 combines with J gene TRBJ2-7; the D gene is possibly TRBD1 (6 bases). Germline-derived CDR1 and CDR2 are SGHKS and YYEKEE (reference sequence). This CDR3 region has 13 residues. The V end lost 0 bases, the J end lost 8 bases, and 12 bases lay between the germline ends. The DNA of the CDR3 is TGTGCCAGCAGCTTGGATCAGGGGAACCAGCAGTACTTC. This gives the protein CASSLDQGNQQYF.

The J gene is TRBJ2-6, the V gene TRBV27, with a weak D call TRBD2 (6 bases). Trimming cost V 7 bases and J 0 bases, with 10 bases left between them. Germline lookup yields CDR1 MNHEY and CDR2 SMNVEV (reference sequence). The CDR3 length is 15 residues. The DNA of the CDR3 is TGTGCCAGCATGGGAGGTGACTCTGGGGCCAACGTCCTGACTTTC. It specifies CASMGGDSGANVLTF.

The chain combines TRBV7-2 with TRBJ2-3, with 7 bases matching TRBD2. The CDR3 extends over 15 amino acids. Germline V gene data show CDR1 as SGHTA and CDR2 as FQGNSA. With 3 bases clipped from V and 6 bases from J, the junction kept 9 bases outside the gene matches. CDR3 region: CASSFGGSFGDTQYF. DNA for the CDR3: TGTGCCAGCAGCTTCGGGGGGAGCTTCGGGGATACGCAGTATTTT.

The table lists this clone with a few counts. The chain links TRBV7-2 to TRBJ1-1, with 8 bases lining up with TRBD1. CDR3 size: 16 residues. The germline V gene has CDR1 SGHTA and CDR2 FQGNSA. With 2 bases clipped from V and 0 bases from J, the junction kept 5 bases outside the gene matches. The CDR3: CASSLTGGFMNTEAFF. As DNA, the CDR3 is TGTGCCAGCAGCTTAACAGGGGGGTTCATGAACACTGAAGCTTTCTTT.

This clone was observed a few times. The chain is built from TRBV27 and TRBJ2-3; 7 nucleotides align to TRBD2. V trimming: 10 bases; J trimming: 1 base; junction bases outside the gene matches: 5. CDR3 length: 13 residues. Germline CDR1 reads MNHEY; CDR2 reads SMNVEV (reference sequence). CDR3 sequence: CATGLVRTDTQYF. The DNA of the CDR3 is TGTGCCACCGGACTAGTTCGCACAGATACGCAGTATTTT.

The rearrangement links TRBV25-1 to TRBJ1-2; a possible D gene is TRBD1 (5 bases). Between the trimmed V and J ends, which lost 7 bases and 5 bases, there was a span of 17 bases. Germline V CDR1 and CDR2: MGHDK, SYGVNS. This CDR3 is built from 14 residues. The CDR3, as DNA: TGTGCCAGCAATGGCCGGGGGAGAGGGTATGGCTACACCTTC. Its translation: CASNGRGRGYGYTF.